This entry is about one TCR beta chain. The data stem from a study of blood T cell repertoires in COVID-19. Study details: The cDNA or gDNA used as material had been derived from T cells, B-cell-depleted T cells, or PBMCs.

The protocol was immunoSEQ multiplex PCR, while the TCRdb copy is restricted to in-frame clones and leaves out a portion. Counted here are fewer than 250,000 clones, about 80% occurring once; the ten biggest clones make up roughly 1.8%. In assigning cohorts, the study relied on participant-reported clinical history. Germline V gives CDR1 LGHDT, CDR2 YNNKEL (reference sequence). V lost 1 base to trimming and J lost 4 bases, with 10 bases between them. The CDR3 has 14 residues. The chain has TRBV3-1 (or the pseudogene TRBV3-2) and TRBJ2-5, with a weak D call TRBD2 (5 bases). The sequence came from a man in his 60s who had recovered from COVID-19. The sample consisted of PBMCs or T cells enriched from blood (not recorded which). The CDR3 protein is CASSQVGRGETQYF. CDR3 nucleotide sequence: TGTGCCAGCAGCCAAGTAGGACGGGGAGAGACCCAGTACTTC.